A selection of T cell receptor beta chains follows, all from one sample in a study of cytomegalovirus exposure and HLA in healthy donors. This table comes from immunoSEQ multiplex PCR, and its TCRdb copy is limited to in-frame clones, with some not included. The sample lists under 200,000 clones; about three quarters were seen once. The sequenced material came from PBMCs. All receptors derive from a man aged 35 to 55 in good health and CMV-seronegative. CDR3s include the opening cysteine and the closing phenylalanine or tryptophan. The D gene is left open where the match is weak. Not all rows give a size; the values are once, few, many and, for expanded clones, a class.

.,TRBV2,TRBD1,TRBJ2-1,TGTGCCAGCAGGCGGGACAGGGCGTACAATGAGCAGTTCTTC,CASRRDRAYNEQFF
.,TRBV7-6,TRBD1,TRBJ1-4,TGTACCAGCAGCTTAGGACAGGGGGCTTCTTCTAATGAAAAACTGTTTTTT,CTSSLGQGASSNEKLFF
.,TRBV5-4,.,TRBJ1-2,TGTGCCAGCAGCTTGGCAAATAACTATGGCTACACCTTC,CASSLANNYGYTF
.,TRBV12-2,.,TRBJ2-5,TGTGCAAGTCGCCGAGGGACTAGCGGGGGGCAGGAGACCCAGTACTTC,CASRRGTSGGQETQYF
.,TRBV5-6,.,TRBJ2-5,TGTGCCAGCAGCTTGGTAGGCAGGGTGGCCCAAGAGACCCAGTACTTC,CASSLVGRVAQETQYF
.,TRBV2,TRBD2,TRBJ2-3,TGTGCCATCCCCTTAAGACTAGCACGCCATAGCACAGATACGCAGTATTTT,CAIPLRLARHSTDTQYF
.,TRBV5-1,TRBD1,TRBJ2-7,TGCGCCAGCAGCTACAAGACAGGGGCTCGGGACGAGCAGTACTTC,CASSYKTGARDEQYF
.,TRBV6-5,.,TRBJ1-5,TGTGCCAGCAGACGCGGGGATAGCAATCAGCCCCAGCATTTT,CASRRGDSNQPQHF
.,TRBV12-5,.,TRBJ2-1,TGTGCTAGTGGTTTGCCCCTCGGTGAGCAGTTCTTC,CASGLPLGEQFF
.,TRBV7-9,TRBD1,TRBJ1-4,TGTGCCAGCAGCTCCCGGGGGGACAGGGGAAATGAAAAACTGTTTTTT,CASSSRGDRGNEKLFF
once,TRBV10-2,TRBD2,TRBJ2-3,TGCGCCAGCAGGGGCTCCGGGACTAGCGGGGGGACGGCGCAGTATTTT,CASRGSGTSGGTAQYF
.,TRBV7-9,.,TRBJ2-7,TGTGCCAGCAGCTTAGGCTGGGACTTACCGGGGGAGCAGTACTTC,CASSLGWDLPGEQYF
.,TRBV7-2,.,TRBJ1-2,TGTGCCAGCAGCCCCTACGGGAACTATGGCTACACCTTC,CASSPYGNYGYTF
.,TRBV7-2,.,TRBJ2-4,TGTGCCAGCAGCTTAGAAGGAGTTCCCTTGGCCAAAAACATTCAGTACTTC,CASSLEGVPLAKNIQYF